This record covers a single TCR beta chain. The sample is drawn from a study of blood T cell repertoires in COVID-19. As for the study in general: Sites in the United States, Italy and Spain provided acute and convalescent COVID-19 samples. Sources were T cells, B-cell-depleted T cells, or PBMCs; the material itself was cDNA or gDNA.

In the authors' workflow: Reference gene primer amplification gave nucleated cell count estimates. Sequencing used immunoSEQ multiplex PCR; TCRdb keeps in-frame clones, though not all of them. D and trimming were read from the DNA, whereas the V and J calls and clone size are those reported in that table. The repertoire holds about 170,000 clones, with approximately 86% as singletons. The CDR3 extends over 16 amino acids. CDR1 and CDR2 (germline): SEHNR, FQNEAQ (reference sequence). The V segment lost 5 bases and the J segment 4 bases; nucleotides outside the gene matches: 11. The clonotype originates from a man aged 65 to 85 with acute or convalescent COVID-19. Sequenced sample: peripheral blood. The J gene is TRBJ1-3, the V gene TRBV7-9; 7 bases map to TRBD1. The DNA of the CDR3 is TGTGCCAGCAGCGGACGGACAGGAGGGTTAGGAAACACCATATATTTT. It specifies CASSGRTGGLGNTIYF.